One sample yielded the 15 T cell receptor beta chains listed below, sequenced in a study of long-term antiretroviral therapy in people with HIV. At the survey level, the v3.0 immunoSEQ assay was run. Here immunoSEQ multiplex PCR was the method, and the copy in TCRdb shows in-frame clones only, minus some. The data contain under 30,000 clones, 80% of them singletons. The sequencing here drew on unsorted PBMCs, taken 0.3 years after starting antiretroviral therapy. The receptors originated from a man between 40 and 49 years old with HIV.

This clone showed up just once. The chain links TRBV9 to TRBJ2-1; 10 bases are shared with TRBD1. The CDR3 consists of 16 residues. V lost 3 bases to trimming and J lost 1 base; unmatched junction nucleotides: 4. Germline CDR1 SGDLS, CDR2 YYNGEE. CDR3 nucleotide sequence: TGTGCCAGCAGCGCGAGGGGACAGGGGTCCTACAATGAGCAGTTCTTC. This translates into CASSARGQGSYNEQFF.

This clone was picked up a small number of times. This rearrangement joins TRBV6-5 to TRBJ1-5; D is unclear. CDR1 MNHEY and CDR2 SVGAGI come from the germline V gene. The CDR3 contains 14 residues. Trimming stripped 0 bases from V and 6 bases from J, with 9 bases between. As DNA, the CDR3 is TGTGCCAGCAGTTACTCGGGTGACGTTCAGCCCCAGCATTTT. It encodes CASSYSGDVQPQHF.

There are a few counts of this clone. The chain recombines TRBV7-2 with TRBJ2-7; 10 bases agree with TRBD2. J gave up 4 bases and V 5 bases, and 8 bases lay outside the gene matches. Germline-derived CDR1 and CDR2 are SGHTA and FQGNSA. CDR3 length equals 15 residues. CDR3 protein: CASSPLAGATYEQYF. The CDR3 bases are TGTGCCAGCAGCCCTCTAGCGGGAGCGACGTACGAGCAGTACTTC.

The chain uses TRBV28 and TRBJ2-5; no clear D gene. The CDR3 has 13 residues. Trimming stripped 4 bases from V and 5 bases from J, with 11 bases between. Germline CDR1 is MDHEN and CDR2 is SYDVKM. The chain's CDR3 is CASSSVARETQYF. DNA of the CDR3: TGTGCCAGCAGTTCGGTTGCTCGCGAGACCCAGTACTTC.

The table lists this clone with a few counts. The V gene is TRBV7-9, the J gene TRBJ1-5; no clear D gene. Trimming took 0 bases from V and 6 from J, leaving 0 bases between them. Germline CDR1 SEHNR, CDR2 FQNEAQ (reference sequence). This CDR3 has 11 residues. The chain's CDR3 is CASSLAQPQHF. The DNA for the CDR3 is TGTGCCAGCAGCTTAGCTCAGCCCCAGCATTTT.

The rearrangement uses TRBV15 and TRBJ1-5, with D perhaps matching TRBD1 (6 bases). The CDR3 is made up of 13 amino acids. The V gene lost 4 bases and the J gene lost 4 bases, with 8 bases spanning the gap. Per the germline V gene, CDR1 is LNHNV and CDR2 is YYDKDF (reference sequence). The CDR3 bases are TGTGCCACCAGCACAGACAGGAATCAGCCCCAGCATTTT. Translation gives CATSTDRNQPQHF.

The CDR3 DNA sequence: TGTGCCAGCAGTTACGCCGGGCTCAATCAGCCCCAGCATTTT. Its protein is CASSYAGLNQPQHF. The chain is built from TRBV6-5 and TRBJ1-5; D gene ambiguous. CDR3 length: 14 residues. Trimming removed 2 bases at V and 3 bases at J, with 8 bases between. Germline assignment: CDR1 MNHEY and CDR2 SVGAGI.

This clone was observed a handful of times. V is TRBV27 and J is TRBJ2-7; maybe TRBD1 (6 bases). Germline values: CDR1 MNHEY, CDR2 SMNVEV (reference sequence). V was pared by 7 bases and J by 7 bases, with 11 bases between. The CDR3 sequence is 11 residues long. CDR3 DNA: TGTGCCAGCACCAGGGGAGTTGAGCAGTACTTC. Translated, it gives CASTRGVEQYF.

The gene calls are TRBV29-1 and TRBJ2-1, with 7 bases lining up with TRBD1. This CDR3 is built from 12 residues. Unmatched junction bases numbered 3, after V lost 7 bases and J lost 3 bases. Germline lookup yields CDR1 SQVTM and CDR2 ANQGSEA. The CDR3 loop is CSARTGYNEQFF. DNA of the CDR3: TGCAGCGCCCGGACAGGCTACAATGAGCAGTTCTTC.

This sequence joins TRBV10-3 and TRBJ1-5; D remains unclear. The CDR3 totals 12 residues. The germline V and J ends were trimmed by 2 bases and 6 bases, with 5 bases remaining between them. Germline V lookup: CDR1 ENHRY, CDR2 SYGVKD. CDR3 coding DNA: TGTGCCATCAGTGAGCACGGTCAGCCCCAGCATTTT. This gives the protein CAISEHGQPQHF.

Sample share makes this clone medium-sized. CDR3 in amino acids: CAISDSGLGYEQYF. The CDR3 DNA is TGTGCCATCAGTGACAGTGGGCTGGGCTACGAGCAGTACTTC. The chain carries TRBV10-3 and TRBJ2-7; D is unclear. Germline V CDR1 and CDR2: ENHRY, SYGVKD. The CDR3 extends over 14 amino acids. V lost 3 bases and J 3 bases, leaving 12 bases between the germline ends.

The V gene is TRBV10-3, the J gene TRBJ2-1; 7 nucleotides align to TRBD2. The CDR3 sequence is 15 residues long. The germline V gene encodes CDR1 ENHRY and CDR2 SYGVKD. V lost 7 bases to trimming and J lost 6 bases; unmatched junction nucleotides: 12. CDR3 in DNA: TGTGCCATCATGGGAGGGGATGTAGTAGTCAATGAGCAGTTCTTC. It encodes CAIMGGDVVVNEQFF.

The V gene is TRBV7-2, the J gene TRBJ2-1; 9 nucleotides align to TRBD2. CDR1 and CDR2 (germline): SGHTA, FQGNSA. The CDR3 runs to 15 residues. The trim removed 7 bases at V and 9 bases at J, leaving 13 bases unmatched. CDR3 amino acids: CASNHQASGKGEQFF. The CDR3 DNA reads TGTGCCAGCAACCACCAGGCTAGCGGGAAAGGTGAGCAGTTCTTC.

Here the CDR3 reads CASTLTATNEKLFF. The DNA of the CDR3 is TGTGCCAGCACCCTTACTGCAACTAATGAAAAACTGTTTTTT. This chain connects TRBV11-2 to TRBJ1-4; unclear D gene. Deletions cut 7 bases from V and 0 bases from J, with 9 bases between. CDR1 and CDR2 (germline): SGHAT, FQNNGV. The CDR3 extends over 14 amino acids.

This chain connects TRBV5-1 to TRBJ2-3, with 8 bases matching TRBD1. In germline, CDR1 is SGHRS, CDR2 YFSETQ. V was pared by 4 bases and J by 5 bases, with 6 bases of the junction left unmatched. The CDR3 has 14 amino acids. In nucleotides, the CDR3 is TGCGCCAGCAGCCTGGACAGGGCTGGAGATACGCAGTATTTT. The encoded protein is CASSLDRAGDTQYF.